The 18 T cell receptor beta chains below come from one sample, sequenced in a study of cytomegalovirus exposure and HLA in healthy donors. The table came from immunoSEQ multiplex PCR; TCRdb's copy has only in-frame clones and leaves some out. The sample holds tens of thousands of clones, 90% to 96% seen once. Sequenced input: PBMCs. The receptors stem from a man between 18 and 29 years old in good health and CMV-seropositive.

The V and J genes are TRBV4-1 and TRBJ2-6; 8 bases line up with TRBD1. The ends lost 1 base at V and 3 bases at J; junction bases unmatched: 11. This CDR3 comprises 19 residues. Germline CDR1 is MGHRA and CDR2 is YSYEKL. The CDR3 here is CASSQAPGQVVIGANVLTF. The CDR3 DNA reads TGCGCCAGCAGCCAAGCTCCGGGACAGGTGGTTATTGGGGCCAACGTCCTGACTTTC.

The CDR3 loop reads CASSVASVNEQFF. CDR3 bases: TGTGCCAGCAGCGTAGCCTCTGTTAATGAGCAGTTCTTC. V and J are TRBV9 and TRBJ2-1; D is undetermined. Germline lookup yields CDR1 SGDLS and CDR2 YYNGEE. There are 13 residues in the CDR3. V was pared by 0 bases and J by 7 bases, with 8 bases between.

The chain employs TRBV30 and TRBJ2-7; D is unresolved. This CDR3 has 11 residues. The V and J ends lost 4 bases and 2 bases respectively, with 6 bases between them. The germline V gene has CDR1 GTSNPN and CDR2 SVGIG (reference sequence). The CDR3 DNA reads as TGTGCCTGGAAGCAAACCTACGAGCAGTACTTC. Its translation is CAWKQTYEQYF.

The chain couples TRBV6-1 to TRBJ1-4, with D perhaps TRBD1 (5 bases). This CDR3 comprises 14 residues. The V and J ends lost 6 bases and 5 bases respectively, with 13 bases between them. The germline gives CDR1 MNHNS, CDR2 SASEGT. The CDR3 DNA reads as TGTGCCAGCAGAGCCGGGACTGCCAATGAAAAACTGTTTTTT. Encoded protein: CASRAGTANEKLFF.

V is TRBV19 and J is TRBJ1-5; D is ambiguous. CDR1 is LNHDA and CDR2 is SQIVND in the germline V gene (reference sequence). The CDR3 is 15 residues long. Deletions cut 2 bases from V and 8 bases from J, with 16 bases between. The CDR3, as DNA: TGTGCCAGTAGTATAAGTGGTTCGACGGGTGAGCCCCAGCATTTT. This codes for CASSISGSTGEPQHF.

About this clone itself: The identical CDR3 is also encoded by other nucleotide sequences in the sample. The V call is TRBV29-1, the J call TRBJ2-1, with D hard to call. The CDR3 is 10 amino acids. CDR1 and CDR2 from the germline V gene are SQVTM and ANQGSEA. V lost 4 bases to trimming and J lost 6 bases, with 4 bases between them. The CDR3 spells CSVGGNEQFF. The CDR3 DNA follows: TGCAGCGTTGGAGGCAATGAGCAGTTCTTC.

V usage is TRBV25-1 and J usage is TRBJ2-5; 11 bases map to TRBD1. V shed 5 bases, J shed 4 bases, and the junction held 6 bases outside the gene matches. CDR3 length equals 15 residues. In germline, CDR1 is MGHDK, CDR2 SYGVNS. The CDR3 nucleotides are TGTGCCAGCAGTAAGGGACAGGGGGGGGGAGAGACCCAGTACTTC. As protein: CASSKGQGGGETQYF.

V is TRBV6-6 and J is TRBJ1-2, with D possibly TRBD1 on 5 matching bases. The germline V gene encodes CDR1 MNHNY and CDR2 SVGAGI (reference sequence). The V end lost 4 bases, the J end lost 0 bases, and 9 bases lay between the germline ends. This CDR3 contains 14 residues. CDR3 amino acids: CASSLTGTNYGYTF. The DNA of the CDR3 is TGTGCCAGCAGTTTAACAGGAACTAACTATGGCTACACCTTC.

The table lists this clone with a count of one. The chain combines TRBV6-1 with TRBJ2-7; 11 nucleotides match TRBD1. CDR3 size: 14 residues. Germline V gene lookup returns CDR1 MNHNS and CDR2 SASEGT. V gave up 6 bases and J gave up 4 bases; unmatched junction bases: 5. This chain's CDR3 is CASSQGQGGYEQYF. The CDR3 DNA is TGTGCCAGCAGCCAGGGACAGGGGGGTTACGAGCAGTACTTC.

The chain combines TRBV15 with TRBJ2-5; tentative D call: TRBD2 (6 bases). Germline V gene lookup returns CDR1 LNHNV and CDR2 YYDKDF (reference sequence). The CDR3 length is 15 residues. V was clipped by 0 bases and J by 4 bases, with 12 bases between them. The CDR3 DNA follows: TGTGCCACCAGCAGAGACGCGGGAAGGGGAGAGACCCAGTACTTC. Its translation: CATSRDAGRGETQYF.

The chain combines TRBV5-1 with TRBJ2-7, with 9 bases that match TRBD1. The CDR3 sequence is 14 residues long. Germline trimming cut 7 bases from V and 3 bases from J; bases unmatched to any gene: 8. The germline gives CDR1 SGHRS, CDR2 YFSETQ. The CDR3 bases are TGCGCCAGCGGTGGGACAGGGAGAGGCTACGAGCAGTACTTC. Translated: CASGGTGRGYEQYF.

The chain couples TRBV11-3 to TRBJ2-1; 8 nucleotides line up with TRBD2. Per germline, CDR1 SGHNT and CDR2 YENEEA. The CDR3 is made up of 15 amino acids. V trimming: 3 bases; J trimming: 8 bases; junction bases outside the gene matches: 9. In DNA form, the CDR3 reads TGTGCCAGCAGCTTGCGAGCGGGGGTTATGTATGAGCAGTTCTTC. Translation: CASSLRAGVMYEQFF.

The V call is TRBV28, the J call TRBJ1-2; 11 bases agree with TRBD1. This CDR3 contains 17 residues. The V and J ends lost 7 bases and 8 bases, in that order; junction bases with no gene match: 18. Germline V lookup: CDR1 MDHEN, CDR2 SYDVKM. This CDR3 reads CASISAGQGVGRGGYTF. The CDR3 DNA reads TGTGCCAGCATCTCCGCGGGACAGGGGGTGGGCCGGGGAGGCTACACCTTC.

V is TRBV5-1 and J is TRBJ2-5; D perhaps matches TRBD2 (5 bases). Germline V gene sequence: CDR1 SGHRS, CDR2 YFSETQ. The CDR3 loop spans 13 amino acids. Deletions cut 6 bases from V and 2 bases from J, with 11 bases between. This chain's CDR3 is CASNLAVQETQYF. The CDR3 coding sequence is TGCGCCAGCAACCTAGCTGTTCAAGAGACCCAGTACTTC. Supplemented by reference TRBV5-1 and TRBJ2-5, the full variable domain reads KAGVTQTPRYLIKTRGQQVTLSCSPISGHRSVSWYQQTPGQGLQFLFEYFSETQRNKGNFPGRFSGRQFSNSRSEMNVSTLELGDSALYLCASNLAVQETQYFGPGTRLLVL.

This chain joins TRBV19 and TRBJ2-5; D is perhaps TRBD1 (5 bases). This CDR3 contains 14 residues. The germline V gene encodes CDR1 LNHDA and CDR2 SQIVND (reference sequence). The V end lost 6 bases, the J end lost 1 base, and 12 bases lay between the germline ends. The CDR3 DNA reads as TGTGCCAGTAGGGGGCGAAGACCCCAAGAGACCCAGTACTTC. This sequence encodes CASRGRRPQETQYF.

The chain employs TRBV21-1 and TRBJ1-1; the D segment call TRBD1 is taken from the table without a DNA check. TRBV21-1 is annotated as a pseudogene. The CDR3 runs 14 residues. CDR3 sequence reads: CASSQAGADTEAFF. The DNA for the CDR3 is TGTGCCAGCAGCCAAGCAGGGGCGGACACTGAAGCTTTCTTT.

The V and J genes are TRBV27 and TRBJ2-3; 9 bases align to TRBD1. V shed 5 bases and J 5 bases; nucleotides not matched to a gene: 11. Germline CDR1 reads MNHEY; CDR2 reads SMNVEV (reference sequence). The CDR3 is 16 residues long. CDR3 sequence reads: CASSTWDRARGDTQYF. The CDR3 DNA reads as TGTGCCAGCAGTACATGGGACAGGGCGCGGGGAGATACGCAGTATTTT.

This clone came up once. The J gene is TRBJ1-1, the V gene TRBV5-1, with a tentative D call TRBD1 (6 bases). Per the germline V gene, CDR1 is SGHRS and CDR2 is YFSETQ. There are 14 residues in the CDR3. V lost 2 bases, J lost 1 base, and 9 bases lay in between. Here the CDR3 reads CASSLNRANTEAFF. The CDR3 coding sequence is TGCGCCAGCAGCTTAAACAGGGCGAACACTGAAGCTTTCTTT. Together with reference TRBV5-1 and TRBJ1-1, the CDR3 gives the full variable domain: KAGVTQTPRYLIKTRGQQVTLSCSPISGHRSVSWYQQTPGQGLQFLFEYFSETQRNKGNFPGRFSGRQFSNSRSEMNVSTLELGDSALYLCASSLNRANTEAFFGQGTRLTVV.